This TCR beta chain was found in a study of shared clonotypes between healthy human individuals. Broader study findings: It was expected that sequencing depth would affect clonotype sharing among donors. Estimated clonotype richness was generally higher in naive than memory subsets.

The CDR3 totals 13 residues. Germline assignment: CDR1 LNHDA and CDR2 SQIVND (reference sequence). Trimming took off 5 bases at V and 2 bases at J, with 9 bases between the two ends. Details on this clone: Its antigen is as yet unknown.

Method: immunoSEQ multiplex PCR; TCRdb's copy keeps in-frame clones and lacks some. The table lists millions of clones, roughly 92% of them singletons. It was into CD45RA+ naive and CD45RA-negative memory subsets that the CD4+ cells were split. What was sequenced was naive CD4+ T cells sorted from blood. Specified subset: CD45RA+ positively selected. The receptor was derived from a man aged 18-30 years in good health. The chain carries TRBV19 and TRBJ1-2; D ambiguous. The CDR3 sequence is CASSLEMNYGYTF. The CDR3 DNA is TGTGCCAGTAGTCTGGAGATGAACTATGGCTACACCTTC.